These 16 T cell receptor beta chains originate from one sample sequenced in a study of blood T cells in healthy people across ages. Using a J-beta primer mix together with a sample-barcoded 5' primer, a second PCR was run for about 7 to 12 cycles. TCRdb reanalysed the 5' RACE reads using MiXCR and keeps one entry per CDR3 protein. The table has about 1,000,000 distinct CDR3 sequences, 40% to 55% seen once. Source material: blood. These receptors were obtained from a woman in her sixties in good health.

The chain couples TRBV7-3 to TRBJ2-1; the match to TRBD1 covers 7 bases. From germline, CDR1 is SGHTA and CDR2 FQGTGA. The CDR3 loop spans 13 amino acids. The V gene end was trimmed by 4 bases and the J gene end by 9 bases; junction bases not matched to a gene: 6. CDR3 region: CASSYDRDGEQFF. As DNA, the CDR3 is TGTGCCAGCAGCTACGACAGGGACGGTGAGCAGTTCTTC.

The rearrangement joins TRBV27 to TRBJ2-1, with D perhaps TRBD1 (5 bases). Between the trimmed V and J ends, which lost 5 bases and 2 bases, there was a span of 13 bases. The germline CDR1 and CDR2 sequences are MNHEY and SMNVEV (reference sequence). The length of the CDR3 is 15 residues. Written as DNA, the CDR3 is TGTGCCAGCAGTCATATGACAGACCCCTACAATGAGCAGTTCTTC. Residues: CASSHMTDPYNEQFF.

V and J are TRBV6-1 and TRBJ1-5; possibly TRBD1 for D (5 bases). Trimming left V 5 bases short and J 0 bases short, with 14 bases between. Germline V gene sequence: CDR1 MNHNS, CDR2 SASEGT. The CDR3 runs to 16 residues. The CDR3 is CASSHRDFYSNQPQHF. CDR3 in DNA: TGTGCCAGCAGTCACCGGGACTTCTATAGCAATCAGCCCCAGCATTTT.

The V and J genes are TRBV2 and TRBJ1-2; the D gene is possibly TRBD1 (5 bases). Trimming took 7 bases from V and 2 from J, leaving 14 bases between them. Germline CDR1 is SNHLY and CDR2 is FYNNEI. The CDR3 is made up of 14 amino acids. The CDR3 bases are TGTGCCAGCAACTTCGCGACAGTGAACTATGGCTACACCTTC. Translated, it gives CASNFATVNYGYTF.

The rearrangement uses TRBV4-1 and TRBJ2-7; D is perhaps TRBD2 (5 bases). Germline V gene sequence: CDR1 MGHRA, CDR2 YSYEKL. The CDR3 consists of 15 residues. V lost 0 bases and J lost 1, with 10 bases in between. CDR3 coding DNA: TGCGCCAGCAGCCAAGAGGAGAGGAGGTCCTACGAGCAGTACTTC. Its protein is CASSQEERRSYEQYF.

This chain uses TRBV6-5 with TRBJ2-3, with 10 bases aligning to TRBD2. The V gene end was trimmed by 5 bases and the J gene end by 0 bases; junction bases not matched to a gene: 5. The CDR3 has 16 amino acids. CDR1 is MNHEY, CDR2 SVGAGI, per germline. The CDR3 nucleotides read TGTGCCAGCAGTCTCGTAGCGGGAGGAAGCACAGATACGCAGTATTTT. Its translation: CASSLVAGGSTDTQYF.

The J gene is TRBJ1-2, the V gene TRBV27; D unclear. Trimming took off 6 bases at V and 0 bases at J, with 11 bases between the two ends. CDR3 length equals 14 residues. Germline V gives CDR1 MNHEY, CDR2 SMNVEV (reference sequence). CDR3 in DNA: TGTGCCAGCAGGCCGGAGCGAGCTAACTATGGCTACACCTTC. Translated, it gives CASRPERANYGYTF.

The table lists this clonotype with a few counts. This rearrangement joins TRBV9 to TRBJ2-5; D might be TRBD2 (5 bases). V lost 3 bases and J 1 base, leaving 10 bases between the germline ends. Germline V gives CDR1 SGDLS, CDR2 YYNGEE. The CDR3 is 14 amino acids. The CDR3 region has the DNA TGTGCCAGCAGCGGCGGAGGTCCCCAAGAGACCCAGTACTTC. Amino acid sequence: CASSGGGPQETQYF.

To note about this clonotype: The junction does not match germline at one end; this may be a read error. The chain employs TRBV9 and TRBJ2-4; possible D gene TRBD1, 6 bases. The CDR3 length is 17 residues. Germline CDR1 and CDR2: SGDLS and YYNGEE. In DNA, the CDR3 is TGTGCCGGCAGCGTAGGCCAGGGGTGTCTAGCCAAAAACATTCAGTACTTC. Translating gives CAGSVGQGCLAKNIQYF.

The chain carries TRBV28 and TRBJ2-1; TRBD1 agrees at 7 bases. This CDR3 has 13 residues. Per the germline V gene, CDR1 is MDHEN and CDR2 is SYDVKM. Trimming cost V 4 bases and J 13 bases; bases outside gene matches: 10. The CDR3 loop reads CASSSGTVTQQFF. CDR3 nucleotide sequence: TGTGCCAGCAGTTCAGGGACAGTAACACAACAGTTCTTC.

The chain employs TRBV5-1 and TRBJ2-6; D is ambiguous. The CDR3 contains 16 residues. V shed 2 bases and J shed 4 bases, with 13 bases lying between them. Per the germline V gene, CDR1 is SGHRS and CDR2 is YFSETQ. CDR3 nucleotides: TGCGCCAGCAGCTTAGTGGGCGCCTTGGGGGCCAACGTCCTGACTTTC. The encoded protein is CASSLVGALGANVLTF. The full variable domain, in which reference TRBV5-1 and TRBJ2-6 provide the parts outside the CDR3, is KAGVTQTPRYLIKTRGQQVTLSCSPISGHRSVSWYQQTPGQGLQFLFEYFSETQRNKGNFPGRFSGRQFSNSRSEMNVSTLELGDSALYLCASSLVGALGANVLTFGAGSRLTVL.

CDR3 nucleotide sequence: TGCAGCGTTGGAGAGGAATACGGGACGGACAAAAACATTCAGTACTTC. This sequence encodes CSVGEEYGTDKNIQYF. The chain is built from TRBV29-1 and TRBJ2-4; possibly TRBD1 or TRBD2 for D (5 bases each). Germline CDR1 is SQVTM and CDR2 is ANQGSEA. CDR3 length equals 16 residues. Trimming shortened V by 4 bases and J by 3 bases, and 19 bases separated the two germline ends.

V is TRBV4-1 and J is TRBJ2-7; D not certain. The CDR3 totals 16 residues. Germline lookup yields CDR1 MGHRA and CDR2 YSYEKL. V lost 4 bases and J lost 2, with 18 bases in between. The CDR3 bases are TGCGCCAGCAGCCCCCTTGGAGCCAGCCTTACCTACGAGCAGTACTTC. Its protein is CASSPLGASLTYEQYF.

The V call is TRBV6-1, the J call TRBJ1-3; D uncertain. Germline V CDR1 and CDR2: MNHNS, SASEGT. The CDR3 contains 15 residues. The V end lost 2 bases, the J end lost 0 bases, and 8 bases lay between the germline ends. The CDR3 nucleotides are TGTGCCAGCAGTGAAAATTGGTCCTCTGGAAACACCATATATTTT. Its protein product is CASSENWSSGNTIYF.

The chain links TRBV7-2 to TRBJ2-2, with 8 nucleotides matching TRBD2. The trim removed 5 bases at V and 7 bases at J, leaving 9 bases unmatched. This CDR3 spans 15 amino acids. The germline V gene encodes CDR1 SGHTA and CDR2 FQGNSA. Here the CDR3 DNA reads TGTGCCAGCAGCCCGACTATAGCGGGACTCGGGGAGCTGTTTTTT. Its translation is CASSPTIAGLGELFF.

The chain has TRBV12-3 or TRBV12-4 and TRBJ2-5; a weak D match, TRBD1 (6 bases). Trimming removed 6 bases at V and 1 base at J, with 12 bases between. The CDR3 sequence is 14 residues long. The DNA for the CDR3 is TGTGCCAGCAGCCGAGGACAGATCCAAGAGACCCAGTACTTC. Protein product: CASSRGQIQETQYF.